The rows below give T cell receptor beta chains drawn from one sample of a study of Graves' ophthalmopathy and Graves' hyperthyroidism. TCRdb re-called the multiplex PCR reads through MiXCR, storing one row per CDR3 protein. The table records 560,000 or so distinct CDR3 sequences, 39% of them present only once. Specimen: peripheral blood or thyroid tissue (not recorded which). The receptors were sampled from an adult man with Graves' hyperthyroidism. CDR3s include the opening cysteine and the closing phenylalanine or tryptophan. D genes are given only for firm matches. Size values are once, few and many counts, or a class for expanded clones, and some rows have none.

v_call	d_call	clone_size	j_call	cdr3_length	cdr3_nt	cdr3_aa
TRBV19	NA	many	TRBJ1-5	14	TGTGCCAGTAGTAGGCAGCTCGGCAATCAGCCCCAGCATTTT	CASSRQLGNQPQHF
TRBV20-1	NA	NA	TRBJ2-7	13	TGCAGTGCTAGCGGGGGCATTGCCTACGAGCAGTACTTC	CSASGGIAYEQYF
TRBV13	NA	many	TRBJ2-2	16	TGTGCCAGCAGCTCCGGACTGTCGGGGGCGACCGGGGAGCTGTTTTTT	CASSSGLSGATGELFF
TRBV25-1	TRBD1	NA	TRBJ2-5	15	TGTGCCAGCAGTCCCCCTGGGACAGCACAAGAGACCCAGTACTTC	CASSPPGTAQETQYF
TRBV2	NA	many	TRBJ2-7	13	TGTGCCAGCAAATTGACAGATCCCTACGAGCAGTACTTC	CASKLTDPYEQYF
TRBV20-1	NA	few	TRBJ2-5	20	TGCAGTGCTAGAGGATTCGAGGTTATTAAGGGGTCAAACCAATGGGAGACCCAGTACTTC	CSARGFEVIKGSNQWETQYF
TRBV5-1	NA	many	TRBJ1-3	13	TGCGCCAGCAGCCAATCGGGTGGAAACACCATATATTTT	CASSQSGGNTIYF
TRBV7-2	TRBD2	NA	TRBJ2-7	16	TGTGCCAGCAGCTCGAGGACTAGCGGGGTTTCCTACGAGCAGTACTTC	CASSSRTSGVSYEQYF
TRBV7-8	NA	many	TRBJ2-7	15	TGTGCCAGCAGCTTAGAAAGGGGTGGTACCTACGAGCAGTACTTC	CASSLERGGTYEQYF
TRBV6-1	NA	NA	TRBJ1-2	13	TGTGCCAGCAGTGAAGGGGGCGGCTTAGGCTACACCTTC	CASSEGGGLGYTF
TRBV29-1	TRBD1	NA	TRBJ2-7	14	TGCAGCAGTTTAACAGGACAGGACACCTACGAGCAGTACTTC	CSSLTGQDTYEQYF
TRBV3-1	NA	many	TRBJ2-5	13	TGTGCCAGCAGCCATGGGAGATTCGAGACCCAGTACTTC	CASSHGRFETQYF
TRBV10-3	NA	NA	TRBJ1-3	10	TGTGCCATCATGGGGAACACCATATATTTT	CAIMGNTIYF
TRBV29-1	NA	few	TRBJ2-1	15	TGCAGCGTTGAAGATCTGGAGACCTCCTACAATGAGCAGTTCTTC	CSVEDLETSYNEQFF
TRBV10-1	NA	NA	TRBJ1-6	13	TGCGCCAGCAGTGAGAATTACAATTCACCCCTCCACTTT	CASSENYNSPLHF
TRBV12-3/TRBV12-4	TRBD1	many	TRBJ1-1	15	TGTGCCAGCAGCAAGGGGACAGGGCAGGTCACTGAAGCTTTCTTT	CASSKGTGQVTEAFF
TRBV7-9	NA	once	TRBJ1-2	13	TGTGCCTTGGGGGTGAGGGGAGGGGATGGCTACACCTTC	CALGVRGGDGYTF
TRBV7-9	NA	few	TRBJ2-6	17	TGTGCCAGCAGCTTAGAAGGGGGACGCTCTGGGGCCAACGTCCTGACTTTC	CASSLEGGRSGANVLTF